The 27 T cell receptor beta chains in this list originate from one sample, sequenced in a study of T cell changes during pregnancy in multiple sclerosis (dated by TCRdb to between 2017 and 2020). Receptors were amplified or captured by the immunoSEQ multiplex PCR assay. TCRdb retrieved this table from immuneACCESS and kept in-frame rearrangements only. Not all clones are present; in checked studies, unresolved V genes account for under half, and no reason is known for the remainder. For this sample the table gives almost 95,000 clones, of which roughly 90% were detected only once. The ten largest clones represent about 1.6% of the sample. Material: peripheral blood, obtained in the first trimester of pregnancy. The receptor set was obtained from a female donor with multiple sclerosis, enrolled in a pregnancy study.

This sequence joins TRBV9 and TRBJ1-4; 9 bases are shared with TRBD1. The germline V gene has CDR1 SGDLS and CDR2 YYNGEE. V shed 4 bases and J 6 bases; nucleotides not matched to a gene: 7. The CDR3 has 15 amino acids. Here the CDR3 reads CASSPEDRGDEKLFF. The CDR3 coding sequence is TGTGCCAGCAGCCCGGAGGACAGGGGCGATGAAAAACTGTTTTTT. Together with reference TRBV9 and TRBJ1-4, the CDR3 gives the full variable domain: DSGVTQTPKHLITATGQRVTLRCSPRSGDLSVYWYQQSLDQGLQFLIQYYNGEERAKGNILERFSAQQFPDLHSELNLSSLELGDSALYFCASSPEDRGDEKLFFGSGTQLSVL.

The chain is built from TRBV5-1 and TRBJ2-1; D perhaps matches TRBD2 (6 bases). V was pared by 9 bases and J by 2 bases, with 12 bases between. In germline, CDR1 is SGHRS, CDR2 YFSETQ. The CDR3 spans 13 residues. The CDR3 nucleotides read TGCGCCACGAGACTAGACCCCTACAATGAGCAGTTCTTC. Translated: CATRLDPYNEQFF.

This CDR3 reads CASTFRHQETQYF. CDR3 sequence (DNA): TGTGCCAGCACCTTCAGGCACCAAGAGACCCAGTACTTC. The chain joins TRBV7-9 to TRBJ2-5, with no clear D. The CDR3 is 13 amino acids. Germline V CDR1 and CDR2: SEHNR, FQNEAQ (reference sequence). Trimming pared 7 bases from V and 0 bases from J, leaving 9 bases between.

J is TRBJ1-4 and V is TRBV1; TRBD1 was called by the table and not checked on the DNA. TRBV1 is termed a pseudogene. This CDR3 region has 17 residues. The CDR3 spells CTSSQDNRERANEKLFF. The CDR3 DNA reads TGCACCAGCAGCCAAGATAACAGGGAAAGGGCTAATGAAAAACTGTTTTTT.

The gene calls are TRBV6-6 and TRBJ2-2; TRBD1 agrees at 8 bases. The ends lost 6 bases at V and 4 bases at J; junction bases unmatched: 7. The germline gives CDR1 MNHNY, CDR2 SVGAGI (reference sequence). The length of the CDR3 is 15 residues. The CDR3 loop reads CASRSQGAGTGELFF. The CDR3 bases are TGTGCCAGCAGATCTCAGGGGGCGGGCACCGGGGAGCTGTTTTTT.

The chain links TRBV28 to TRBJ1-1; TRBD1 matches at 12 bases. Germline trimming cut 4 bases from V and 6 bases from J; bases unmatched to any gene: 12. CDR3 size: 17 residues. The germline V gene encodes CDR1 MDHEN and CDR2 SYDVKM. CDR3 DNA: TGTGCCAGCAGTTCCCCCGGGACAGGGGGCGGGCGCGCTGAAGCTTTCTTT. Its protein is CASSSPGTGGGRAEAFF.

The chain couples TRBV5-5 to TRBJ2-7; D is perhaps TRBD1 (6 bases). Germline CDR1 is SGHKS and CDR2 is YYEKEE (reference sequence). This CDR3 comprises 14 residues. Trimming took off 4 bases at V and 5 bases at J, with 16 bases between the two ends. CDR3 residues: CASSPTGPRNEQYF. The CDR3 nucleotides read TGTGCCAGCAGCCCCACAGGGCCGAGGAACGAGCAGTACTTC.

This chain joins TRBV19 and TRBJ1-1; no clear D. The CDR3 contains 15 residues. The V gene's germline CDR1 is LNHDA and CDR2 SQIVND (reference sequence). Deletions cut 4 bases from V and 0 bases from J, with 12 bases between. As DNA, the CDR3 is TGTGCCAGTAGTACCCCTGGGCTCTTGAACACTGAAGCTTTCTTT. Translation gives CASSTPGLLNTEAFF.

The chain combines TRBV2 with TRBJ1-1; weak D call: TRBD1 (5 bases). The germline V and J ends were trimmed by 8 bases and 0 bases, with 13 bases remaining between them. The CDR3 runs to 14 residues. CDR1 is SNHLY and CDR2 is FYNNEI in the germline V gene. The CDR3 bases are TGTGCCAGCCCTGAACAGGCCTTGAACACTGAAGCTTTCTTT. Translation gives CASPEQALNTEAFF.

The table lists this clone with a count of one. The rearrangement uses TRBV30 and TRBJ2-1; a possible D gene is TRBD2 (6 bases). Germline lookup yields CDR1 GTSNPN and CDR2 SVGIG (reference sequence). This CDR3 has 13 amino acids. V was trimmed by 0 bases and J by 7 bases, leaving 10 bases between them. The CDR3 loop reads CAWSVGLANEQFF. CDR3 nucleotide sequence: TGTGCCTGGAGTGTAGGGCTAGCGAATGAGCAGTTCTTC.

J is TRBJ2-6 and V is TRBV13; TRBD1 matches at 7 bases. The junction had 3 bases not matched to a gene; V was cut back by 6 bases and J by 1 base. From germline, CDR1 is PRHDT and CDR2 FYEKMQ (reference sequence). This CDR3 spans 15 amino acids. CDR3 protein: CASRLRGSGANVLTF. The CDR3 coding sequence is TGTGCCAGCAGACTCAGGGGGTCTGGGGCCAACGTCCTGACTTTC.

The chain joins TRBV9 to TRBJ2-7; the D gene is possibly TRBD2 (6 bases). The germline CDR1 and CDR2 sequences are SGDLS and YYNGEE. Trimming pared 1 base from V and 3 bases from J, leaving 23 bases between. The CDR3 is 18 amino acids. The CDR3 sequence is CASSVSIPGSSDNYEQYF. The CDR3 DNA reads TGTGCCAGCAGCGTATCGATACCCGGTTCTAGCGACAACTACGAGCAGTACTTC.

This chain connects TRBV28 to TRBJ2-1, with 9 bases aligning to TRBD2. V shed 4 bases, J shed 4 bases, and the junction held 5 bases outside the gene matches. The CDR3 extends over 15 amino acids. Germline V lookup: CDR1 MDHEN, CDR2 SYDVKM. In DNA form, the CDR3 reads TGTGCCAGCAGTTCACAAGCGGGAGGTTACAATGAGCAGTTCTTC. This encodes CASSSQAGGYNEQFF.

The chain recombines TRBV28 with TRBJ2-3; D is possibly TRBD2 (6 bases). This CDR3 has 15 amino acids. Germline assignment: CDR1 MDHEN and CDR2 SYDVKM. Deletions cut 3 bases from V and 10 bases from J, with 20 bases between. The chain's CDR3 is CASSFNHGGEVAQYF. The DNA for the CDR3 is TGTGCCAGCAGTTTCAATCACGGTGGGGAGGTTGCGCAGTATTTT.

CDR3 DNA: TGTGCCCTGAGGGGAGCGGGAGCTCGAAATGAGCAGTTCTTC. Protein: CALRGAGARNEQFF. V and J are TRBV30 and TRBJ2-1; 8 bases agree with TRBD2. With V trimmed by 8 bases and J by 7 bases, 13 bases remained unmatched. Per germline, CDR1 GTSNPN and CDR2 SVGIG (reference sequence). CDR3 length equals 14 residues. Based on the CDR3 plus reference TRBV30 and TRBJ2-1, the full variable domain is SQTIHQWPATLVQPVGSPLSLECTVEGTSNPNLYWYRQAAGRGLQLLFYSVGIGQISSEVPQNLSASRPQDRQFILSSKKLLLSDSGFYLCALRGAGARNEQFFGPGTRLTVL.

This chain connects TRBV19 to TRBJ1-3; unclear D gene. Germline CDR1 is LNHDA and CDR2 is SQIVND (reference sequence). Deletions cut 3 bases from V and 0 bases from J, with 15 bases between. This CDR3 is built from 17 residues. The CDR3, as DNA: TGTGCCAGTAGTATGATCCAGCGGGGAATCTCTGGAAACACCATATATTTT. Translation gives CASSMIQRGISGNTIYF.

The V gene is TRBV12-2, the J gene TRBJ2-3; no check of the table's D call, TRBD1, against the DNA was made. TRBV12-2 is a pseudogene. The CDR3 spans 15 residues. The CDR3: CASRLRDRVTDTQYF. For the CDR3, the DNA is TGTGCAAGTCGCTTAAGGGACAGGGTTACAGATACGCAGTATTTT.

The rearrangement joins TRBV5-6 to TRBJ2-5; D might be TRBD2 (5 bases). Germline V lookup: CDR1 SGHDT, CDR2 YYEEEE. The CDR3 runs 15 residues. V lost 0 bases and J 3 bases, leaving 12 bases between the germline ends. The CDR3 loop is CASSLASGDEETQYF. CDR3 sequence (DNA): TGTGCCAGCAGCTTGGCGTCCGGGGATGAAGAGACCCAGTACTTC.

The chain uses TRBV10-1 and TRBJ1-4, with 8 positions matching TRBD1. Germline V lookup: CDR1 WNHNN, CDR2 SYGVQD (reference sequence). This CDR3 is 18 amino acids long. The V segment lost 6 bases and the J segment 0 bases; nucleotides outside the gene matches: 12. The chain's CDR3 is CASRAKDRAPATNEKLFF. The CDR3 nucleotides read TGCGCCAGCAGAGCGAAGGACAGGGCGCCCGCAACTAATGAAAAACTGTTTTTT.

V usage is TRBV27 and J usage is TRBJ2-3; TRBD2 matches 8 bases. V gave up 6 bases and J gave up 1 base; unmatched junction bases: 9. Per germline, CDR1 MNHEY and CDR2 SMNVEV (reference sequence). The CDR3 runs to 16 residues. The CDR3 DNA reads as TGTGCCAGCAGCCCGCGGGGGGAAGTCGGCACAGATACGCAGTATTTT. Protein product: CASSPRGEVGTDTQYF.

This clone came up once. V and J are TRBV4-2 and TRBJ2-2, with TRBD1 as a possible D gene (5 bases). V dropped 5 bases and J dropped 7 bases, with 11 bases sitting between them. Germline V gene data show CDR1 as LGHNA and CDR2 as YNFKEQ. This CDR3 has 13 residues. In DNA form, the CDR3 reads TGTGCCAGCAGCTCAGGGCAGAACGGGGAGCTGTTTTTT. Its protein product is CASSSGQNGELFF.

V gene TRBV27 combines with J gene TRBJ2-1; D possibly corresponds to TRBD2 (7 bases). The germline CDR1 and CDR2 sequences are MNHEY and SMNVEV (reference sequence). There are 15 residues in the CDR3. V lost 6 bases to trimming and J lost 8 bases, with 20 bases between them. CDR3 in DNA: TGTGCCAGCAGCGGTAGGGGGGGGTATCGCGATGAGCAGTTCTTC. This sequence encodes CASSGRGGYRDEQFF.

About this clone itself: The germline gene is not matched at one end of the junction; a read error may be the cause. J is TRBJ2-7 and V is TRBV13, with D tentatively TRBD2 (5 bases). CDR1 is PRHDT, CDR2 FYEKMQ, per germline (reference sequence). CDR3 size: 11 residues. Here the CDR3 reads CASSLRRLFSF. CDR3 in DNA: TGTGCCAGCAGCCTACGACGACTATTTAGCTTC.

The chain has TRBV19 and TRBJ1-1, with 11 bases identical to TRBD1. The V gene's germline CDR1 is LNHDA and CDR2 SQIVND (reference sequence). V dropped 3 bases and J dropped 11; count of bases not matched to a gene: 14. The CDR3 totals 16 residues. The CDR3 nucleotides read TGTGCCAGTAGTATCCCCGGGACAGGGGGAAGGGGTAGGGCTTTCTTT. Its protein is CASSIPGTGGRGRAFF.

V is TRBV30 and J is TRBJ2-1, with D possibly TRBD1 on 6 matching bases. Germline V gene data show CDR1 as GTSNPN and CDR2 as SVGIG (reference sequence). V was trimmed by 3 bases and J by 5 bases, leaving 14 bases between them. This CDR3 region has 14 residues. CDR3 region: CAWSMGAGHNEQFF. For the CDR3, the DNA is TGTGCCTGGAGCATGGGGGCGGGCCACAATGAGCAGTTCTTC.

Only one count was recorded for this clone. CDR3 sequence: CASSLDTSADRETQYF. CDR3 DNA sequence: TGTGCCAGCAGTTTAGATACTAGCGCCGACCGGGAGACCCAGTACTTC. The J gene is TRBJ2-5, the V gene TRBV28; 7 positions agree with TRBD2. There are 16 residues in the CDR3. J was trimmed by 5 bases and V by 2 bases; bases with no gene match: 11. Germline-derived CDR1 and CDR2 are MDHEN and SYDVKM.

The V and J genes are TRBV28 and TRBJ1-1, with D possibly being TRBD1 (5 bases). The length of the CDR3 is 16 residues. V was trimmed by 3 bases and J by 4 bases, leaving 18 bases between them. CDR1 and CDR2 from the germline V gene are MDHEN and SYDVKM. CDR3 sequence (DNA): TGTGCCAGCAGTTTCTGGGGGGGATCTCGGGGCACTGAAGCTTTCTTT. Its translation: CASSFWGGSRGTEAFF.